This is a list of T cell receptor beta chains from one sample in a study of T cell responses to AZD1222 COVID-19 vaccine. Clones were sequenced by immunoSEQ multiplex PCR, and TCRdb holds only the in-frame ones, with some missing. Among 55,000 to 70,000 clones listed, around nine tenths were seen once. Source: peripheral blood, taken on day 0 of AZD1222 vaccination. The receptors were sampled from an adult in good health. The CDR3 runs from the conserved cysteine through the conserved F or W. The order of the fields is clone size, D gene, CDR3 length, V gene, J gene, CDR3 protein, CDR3 DNA. A D gene is named only where the DNA matches it firmly. The size field is filled for only some rows; it gives once, few, many or a size class.

size: -; D: -; length: 11; V: TRBV6-5; J: TRBJ1-2; CDR3: CASSEPGGYTF; DNA: TGTGCCAGCAGCGAGCCGGGGGGCTACACCTTC
size: -; D: TRBD1; length: 15; V: TRBV3-1/TRBV3-2; J: TRBJ1-2; CDR3: CASSLQGARNYGYTF; DNA: TGTGCCAGCAGCCTTCAGGGGGCTCGGAACTATGGCTACACCTTC
size: -; D: -; length: 13; V: TRBV27; J: TRBJ2-7; CDR3: CASSSSMAGEQYF; DNA: TGTGCCAGCAGCTCCTCAATGGCAGGGGAGCAGTACTTC
size: -; D: -; length: 15; V: TRBV7-2; J: TRBJ2-7; CDR3: CASSLAYRQSLEQYF; DNA: TGTGCCAGCAGCTTAGCGTATCGACAGAGCCTCGAGCAGTACTTC
size: -; D: TRBD1; length: 16; V: TRBV18; J: TRBJ1-2; CDR3: CASSPRDRSSSYGYTF; DNA: TGTGCCAGCTCACCCCGGGACAGGAGCTCGTCCTATGGCTACACCTTC
size: -; D: -; length: 12; V: TRBV7-2; J: TRBJ2-7; CDR3: CASSLLAYEQYF; DNA: TGTGCCAGCAGCTTACTAGCCTACGAGCAGTACTTC
size: once; D: TRBD2; length: 15; V: TRBV7-3; J: TRBJ2-7; CDR3: CASSLTAGENYEQYF; DNA: TGTGCCAGCAGCTTAACGGCGGGGGAGAACTACGAGCAGTACTTC
size: -; D: TRBD2; length: 14; V: TRBV2; J: TRBJ2-2; CDR3: CASTRTSATGELFF; DNA: TGTGCCAGCACCCGGACTAGCGCCACCGGGGAGCTGTTTTTT
size: -; D: TRBD1; length: 16; V: TRBV18; J: TRBJ1-1; CDR3: CASSFQPGQGDTEAFF; DNA: TGTGCCAGCTCATTTCAACCGGGACAGGGGGACACTGAAGCTTTCTTT
size: -; D: TRBD1; length: 18; V: TRBV27; J: TRBJ2-5; CDR3: CASSLSGEDRAMAETQYF; DNA: TGTGCCAGCAGTTTATCGGGGGAGGACAGGGCGATGGCAGAGACCCAGTACTTC
size: once; D: -; length: 13; V: TRBV5-1; J: TRBJ2-3; CDR3: CASSLENTDTQYF; DNA: TGCGCCAGCAGCTTGGAAAACACAGATACGCAGTATTTT
size: -; D: TRBD1; length: 15; V: TRBV24-1; J: TRBJ1-1; CDR3: CATSDRDRGPTEAFF; DNA: TGTGCCACCAGTGATCGAGACAGGGGGCCCACTGAAGCTTTCTTT
size: -; D: -; length: 16; V: TRBV7-9; J: TRBJ1-5; CDR3: CASSFGRGSLNQPQHF; DNA: TGTGCCAGCAGCTTCGGTCGGGGCAGTTTAAATCAGCCCCAGCATTTT
size: -; D: -; length: 13; V: TRBV12-3/TRBV12-4; J: TRBJ2-1; CDR3: CASSGRDYNEQFF; DNA: TGTGCCAGCAGCGGCCGGGACTACAATGAGCAGTTCTTC
size: -; D: -; length: 14; V: TRBV27; J: TRBJ1-2; CDR3: CASSARTDNYGYTF; DNA: TGTGCCAGCAGTGCGAGGACAGACAACTATGGCTACACCTTC
size: -; D: -; length: 14; V: TRBV5-8; J: TRBJ1-4; CDR3: CASSHPTDNEKLFF; DNA: TGTGCCAGCAGCCACCCGACGGATAATGAAAAACTGTTTTTT
size: -; D: TRBD2; length: 13; V: TRBV29-1; J: TRBJ2-1; CDR3: CSVGGLDANEQFF; DNA: TGCAGCGTAGGAGGACTAGACGCAAATGAGCAGTTCTTC
size: -; D: TRBD1; length: 19; V: TRBV19; J: TRBJ1-5; CDR3: CASSIIPGQVTISNQPQHF; DNA: TGTGCCAGTAGTATCATCCCGGGACAGGTAACGATAAGCAATCAGCCCCAGCATTTT
size: -; D: TRBD1; length: 15; V: TRBV2; J: TRBJ1-1; CDR3: CASSYDRVMNTEAFF; DNA: TGTGCCAGCAGTTACGACAGGGTTATGAACACTGAAGCTTTCTTT
size: -; D: TRBD1; length: 14; V: TRBV7-7; J: TRBJ2-7; CDR3: CASSSGQGSYEQYF; DNA: TGTGCCAGCAGCTCAGGACAGGGAAGCTACGAGCAGTACTTC
size: -; D: TRBD2; length: 17; V: TRBV7-6; J: TRBJ2-1; CDR3: CASSPGTSGRADNEQFF; DNA: TGTGCCAGCAGCCCCGGGACTAGCGGGAGGGCCGACAATGAGCAGTTCTTC
size: -; D: -; length: 15; V: TRBV6-5; J: TRBJ1-1; CDR3: CASSYLGLEGDDAFF; DNA: TGTGCCAGCAGTTACCTTGGTCTCGAGGGGGATGATGCTTTCTTT
size: -; D: TRBD2; length: 17; V: TRBV30; J: TRBJ2-2; CDR3: CAWSVHVGGRATGELFF; DNA: TGTGCCTGGAGTGTACACGTAGGCGGGAGGGCAACCGGGGAGCTGTTTTTT
size: -; D: -; length: 14; V: TRBV28; J: TRBJ2-7; CDR3: CASSLLAGAYEQYF; DNA: TGTGCCAGCAGTTTACTTGCAGGGGCCTACGAGCAGTACTTC
size: -; D: -; length: 12; V: TRBV19; J: TRBJ1-2; CDR3: CASSWGPGGYTF; DNA: TGTGCCAGTAGTTGGGGGCCTGGAGGCTACACCTTC
size: -; D: -; length: 13; V: TRBV18; J: TRBJ1-1; CDR3: CASSSDGNTEAFF; DNA: TGTGCCAGCTCATCAGACGGTAACACTGAAGCTTTCTTT
size: once; D: -; length: 16; V: TRBV19; J: TRBJ2-6; CDR3: CASSPQGSSGANVLTF; DNA: TGTGCCAGTAGTCCCCAGGGCTCGTCCGGGGCCAACGTCCTGACTTTC
size: -; D: -; length: 11; V: TRBV6-2/TRBV6-3; J: TRBJ2-5; CDR3: CASSYRRTQYF; DNA: TGTGCCAGCAGTTATAGGAGGACCCAGTACTTC
size: -; D: TRBD1; length: 18; V: TRBV24-1; J: TRBJ2-7; CDR3: CATSDPRDGTGGVYEQYF; DNA: TGTGCCACCAGTGATCCCCGAGATGGGACAGGGGGCGTCTACGAGCAGTACTTC
size: -; D: -; length: 17; V: TRBV28; J: TRBJ1-1; CDR3: CASSLLFQGFSLKSAFF; DNA: TGTGCCAGCAGTTTATTGTTCCAGGGGTTTAGTTTGAAGTCAGCTTTCTTT
size: -; D: -; length: 15; V: TRBV6-5; J: TRBJ2-1; CDR3: CASRISDSSYNEQFF; DNA: TGTGCCAGCAGGATTAGCGATAGCTCCTACAATGAGCAGTTCTTC